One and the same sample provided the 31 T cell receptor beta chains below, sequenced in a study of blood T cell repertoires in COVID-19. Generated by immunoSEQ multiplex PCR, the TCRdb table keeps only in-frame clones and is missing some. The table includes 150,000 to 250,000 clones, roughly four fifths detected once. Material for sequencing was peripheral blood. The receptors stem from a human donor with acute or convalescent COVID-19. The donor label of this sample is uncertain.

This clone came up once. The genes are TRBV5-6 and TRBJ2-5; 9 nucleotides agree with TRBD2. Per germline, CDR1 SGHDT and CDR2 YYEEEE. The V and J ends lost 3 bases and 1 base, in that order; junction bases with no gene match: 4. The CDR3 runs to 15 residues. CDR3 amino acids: CASSSRREGQETQYF. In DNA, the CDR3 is TGTGCCAGCAGCTCCCGGCGGGAGGGCCAAGAGACCCAGTACTTC.

CDR3 DNA sequence: TGTGCCTGGGGGGGAGGCTACGAGCAGTACTTC. Translated: CAWGGGYEQYF. The chain uses TRBV30 and TRBJ2-7, with a possible D match to TRBD2 (6 bases). This CDR3 comprises 11 residues. Germline V gives CDR1 GTSNPN, CDR2 SVGIG (reference sequence). Trimming removed 5 bases from V and 3 bases from J, with 8 bases in between.

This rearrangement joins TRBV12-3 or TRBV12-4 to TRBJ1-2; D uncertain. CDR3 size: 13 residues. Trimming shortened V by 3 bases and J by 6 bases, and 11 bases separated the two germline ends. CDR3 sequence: CASSLSGIHGYTF. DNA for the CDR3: TGTGCCAGCAGTTTGAGCGGGATACATGGCTACACCTTC.

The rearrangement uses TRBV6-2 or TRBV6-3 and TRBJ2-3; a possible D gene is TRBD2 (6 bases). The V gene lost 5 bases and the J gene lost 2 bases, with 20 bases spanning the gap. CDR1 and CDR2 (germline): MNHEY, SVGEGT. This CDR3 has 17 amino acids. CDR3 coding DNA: TGTGCCAGCAGTCAGACCCGAGGTAGCGGATCCACAGATACGCAGTATTTT. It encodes CASSQTRGSGSTDTQYF.

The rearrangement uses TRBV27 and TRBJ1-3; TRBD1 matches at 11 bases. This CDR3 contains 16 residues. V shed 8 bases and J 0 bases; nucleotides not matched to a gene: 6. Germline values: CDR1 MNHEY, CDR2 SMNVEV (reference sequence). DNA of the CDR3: TGTGCCAGCCGGGGACAGGGGGGTTACTCTGGAAACACCATATATTTT. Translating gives CASRGQGGYSGNTIYF.

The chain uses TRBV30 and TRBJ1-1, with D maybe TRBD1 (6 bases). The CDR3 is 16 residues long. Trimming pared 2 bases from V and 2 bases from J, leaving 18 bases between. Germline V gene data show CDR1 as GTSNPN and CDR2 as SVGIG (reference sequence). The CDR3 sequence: CAWSSYDRTPNTEAFF. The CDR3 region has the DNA TGTGCCTGGAGTTCCTACGACAGGACTCCCAACACTGAAGCTTTCTTT.

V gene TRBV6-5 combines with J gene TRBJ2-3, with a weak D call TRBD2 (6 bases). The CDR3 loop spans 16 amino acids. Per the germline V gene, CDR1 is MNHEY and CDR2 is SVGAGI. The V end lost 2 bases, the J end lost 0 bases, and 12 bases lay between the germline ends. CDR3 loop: CASSYGSGASTDTQYF. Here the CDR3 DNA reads TGTGCCAGCAGTTACGGGTCGGGAGCTAGCACAGATACGCAGTATTTT.

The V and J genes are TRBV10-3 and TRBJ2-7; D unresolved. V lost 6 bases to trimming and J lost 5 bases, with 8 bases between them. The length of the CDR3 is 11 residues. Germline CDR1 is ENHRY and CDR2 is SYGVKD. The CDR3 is CAIRAEDEQYF. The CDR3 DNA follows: TGTGCCATCAGAGCAGAGGACGAGCAGTACTTC.

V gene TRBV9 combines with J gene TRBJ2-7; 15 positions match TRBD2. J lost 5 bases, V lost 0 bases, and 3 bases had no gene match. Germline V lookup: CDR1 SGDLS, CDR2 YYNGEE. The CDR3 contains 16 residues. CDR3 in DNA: TGTGCCAGCAGCGTAGGGGGGACTAGCGGGAGGAACGAGCAGTACTTC. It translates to CASSVGGTSGRNEQYF. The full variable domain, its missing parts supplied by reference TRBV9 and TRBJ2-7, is DSGVTQTPKHLITATGQRVTLRCSPRSGDLSVYWYQQSLDQGLQFLIQYYNGEERAKGNILERFSAQQFPDLHSELNLSSLELGDSALYFCASSVGGTSGRNEQYFGPGTRLTVT.

The DNA of the CDR3 is TGCGCCAGCAGCTTAACACAGTCCTACGAGCAGTACTTC. Translation gives CASSLTQSYEQYF. The gene calls are TRBV5-1 and TRBJ2-7; D gene ambiguous. The V and J ends lost 2 bases and 1 base respectively, with 7 bases between them. Germline V CDR1 and CDR2: SGHRS, YFSETQ. This CDR3 region has 13 residues.

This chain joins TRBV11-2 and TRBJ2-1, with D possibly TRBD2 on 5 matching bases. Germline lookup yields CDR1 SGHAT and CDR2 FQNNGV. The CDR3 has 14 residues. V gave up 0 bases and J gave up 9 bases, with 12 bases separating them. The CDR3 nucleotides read TGTGCCAGCAGCTTAGATCTTCCGGGGAGTGAGCAGTTCTTC. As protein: CASSLDLPGSEQFF.

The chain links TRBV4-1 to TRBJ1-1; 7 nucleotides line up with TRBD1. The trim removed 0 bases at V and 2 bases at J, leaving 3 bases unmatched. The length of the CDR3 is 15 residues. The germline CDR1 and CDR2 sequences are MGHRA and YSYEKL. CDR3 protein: CASSQEWTGNTEAFF. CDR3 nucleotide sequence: TGCGCCAGCAGCCAAGAGTGGACAGGTAACACTGAAGCTTTCTTT.

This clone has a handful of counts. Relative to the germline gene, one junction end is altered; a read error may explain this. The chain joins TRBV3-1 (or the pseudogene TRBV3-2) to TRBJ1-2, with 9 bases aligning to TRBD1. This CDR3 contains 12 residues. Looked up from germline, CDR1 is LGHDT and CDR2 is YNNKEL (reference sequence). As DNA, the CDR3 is TGTGCCAGCAGCCAAGTCCGGGACAGGGTTTCCTTC. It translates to CASSQVRDRVSF.

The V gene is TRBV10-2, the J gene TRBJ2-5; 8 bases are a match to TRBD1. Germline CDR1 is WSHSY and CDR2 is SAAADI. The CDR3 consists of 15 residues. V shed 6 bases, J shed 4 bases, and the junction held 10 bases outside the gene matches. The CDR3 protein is CASRNTGGNGETQYF. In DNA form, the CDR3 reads TGCGCCAGCAGGAACACAGGGGGAAACGGAGAGACCCAGTACTTC.

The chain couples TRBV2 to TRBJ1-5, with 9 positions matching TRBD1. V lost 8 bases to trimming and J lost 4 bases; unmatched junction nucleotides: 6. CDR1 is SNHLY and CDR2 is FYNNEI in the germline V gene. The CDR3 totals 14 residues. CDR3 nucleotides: TGTGCCAGCTCGGGACAGGGCGGGAATCAGCCCCAGCATTTT. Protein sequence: CASSGQGGNQPQHF.

The CDR3 region has the DNA TGCGCCAGCAGTGAGGGCAGGGCGAGAAAGCAGTTCTTC. Its protein product is CASSEGRARKQFF. The genes are TRBV10-1 and TRBJ2-1, with D perhaps matching TRBD1 (5 bases). CDR3 length: 13 residues. The V end was cut by 2 bases, the J end by 11 bases, with 13 bases between. Germline loops: CDR1 WNHNN, CDR2 SYGVQD (reference sequence).

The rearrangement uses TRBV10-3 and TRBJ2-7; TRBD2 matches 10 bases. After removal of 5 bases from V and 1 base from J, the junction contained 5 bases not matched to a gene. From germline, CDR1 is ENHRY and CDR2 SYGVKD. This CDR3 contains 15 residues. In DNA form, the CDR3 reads TGTGCCATCAGTCCTACTAGCGGGGAGTCCTACGAGCAGTACTTC. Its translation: CAISPTSGESYEQYF.

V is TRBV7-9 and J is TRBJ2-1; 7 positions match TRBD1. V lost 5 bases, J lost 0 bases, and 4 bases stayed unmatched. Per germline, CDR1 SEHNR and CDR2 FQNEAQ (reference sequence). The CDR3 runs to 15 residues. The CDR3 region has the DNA TGTGCCAGCAGCCGGGACAGCCGCTCCTACAATGAGCAGTTCTTC. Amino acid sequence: CASSRDSRSYNEQFF.

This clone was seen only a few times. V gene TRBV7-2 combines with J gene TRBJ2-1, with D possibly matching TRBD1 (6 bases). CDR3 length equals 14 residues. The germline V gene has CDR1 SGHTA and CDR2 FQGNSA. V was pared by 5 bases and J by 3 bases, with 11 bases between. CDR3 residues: CASSLRTDYNEQFF. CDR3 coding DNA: TGTGCCAGCAGCCTCAGGACAGACTACAATGAGCAGTTCTTC.

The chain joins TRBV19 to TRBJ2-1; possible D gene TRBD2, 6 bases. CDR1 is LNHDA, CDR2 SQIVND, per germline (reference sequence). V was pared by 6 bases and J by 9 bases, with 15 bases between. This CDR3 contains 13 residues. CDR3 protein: CASSRNSGLEQFF. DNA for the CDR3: TGTGCCAGTAGCCGTAATAGCGGCCTTGAGCAGTTCTTC.

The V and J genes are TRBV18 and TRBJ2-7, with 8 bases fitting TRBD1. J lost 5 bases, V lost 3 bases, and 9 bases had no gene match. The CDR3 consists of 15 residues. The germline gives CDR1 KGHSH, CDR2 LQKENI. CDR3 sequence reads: CASSPGQGISHEQYF. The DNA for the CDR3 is TGTGCCAGCTCACCTGGACAGGGTATTTCCCACGAGCAGTACTTC.

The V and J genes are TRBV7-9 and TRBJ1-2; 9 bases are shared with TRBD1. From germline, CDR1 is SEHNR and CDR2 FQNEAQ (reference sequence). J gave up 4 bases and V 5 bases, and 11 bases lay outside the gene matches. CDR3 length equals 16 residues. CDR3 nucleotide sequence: TGTGCCAGCAGCGAATCGGACAGGGGCGCCATCTATGGCTACACCTTC. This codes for CASSESDRGAIYGYTF. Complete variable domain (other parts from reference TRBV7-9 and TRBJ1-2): DTGVSQNPRHKITKRGQNVTFRCDPISEHNRLYWYRQTLGQGPEFLTYFQNEAQLEKSRLLSDRFSAERPKGSFSTLEIQRTEQGDSAMYLCASSESDRGAIYGYTFGSGTRLTVV.

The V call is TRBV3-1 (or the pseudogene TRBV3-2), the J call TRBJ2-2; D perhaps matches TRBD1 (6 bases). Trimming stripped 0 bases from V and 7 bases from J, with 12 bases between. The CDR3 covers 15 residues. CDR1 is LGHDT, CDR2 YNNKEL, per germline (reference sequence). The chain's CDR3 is CASSQDPGAVGELFF. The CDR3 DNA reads TGTGCCAGCAGCCAAGATCCAGGGGCTGTCGGGGAGCTGTTTTTT.

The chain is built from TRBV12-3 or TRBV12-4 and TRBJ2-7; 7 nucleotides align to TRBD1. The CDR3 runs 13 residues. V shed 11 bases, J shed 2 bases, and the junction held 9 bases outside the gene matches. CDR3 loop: CAASRTGTYEQYF. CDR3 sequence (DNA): TGTGCCGCCTCAAGGACAGGCACCTACGAGCAGTACTTC.

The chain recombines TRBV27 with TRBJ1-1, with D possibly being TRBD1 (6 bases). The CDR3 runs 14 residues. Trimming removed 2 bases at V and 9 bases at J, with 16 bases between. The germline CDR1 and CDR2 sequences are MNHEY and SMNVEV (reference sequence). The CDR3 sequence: CASSLRHAGDKAFF. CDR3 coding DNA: TGTGCCAGCAGTTTAAGGCACGCAGGGGATAAAGCTTTCTTT.

CDR3 residues: CASSLSRTGGETQYF. The CDR3 coding sequence is TGTGCCAGCAGTTTATCCCGGACAGGGGGTGAGACCCAGTACTTC. The chain carries TRBV27 and TRBJ2-5; TRBD1 agrees at 10 bases. There are 15 residues in the CDR3. In germline, CDR1 is MNHEY, CDR2 SMNVEV (reference sequence). V was pared by 0 bases and J by 5 bases, with 3 bases of the junction left unmatched.

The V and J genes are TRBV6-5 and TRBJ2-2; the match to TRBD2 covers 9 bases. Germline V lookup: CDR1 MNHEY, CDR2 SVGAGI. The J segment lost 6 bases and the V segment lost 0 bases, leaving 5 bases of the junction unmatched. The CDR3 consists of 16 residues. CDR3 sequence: CASSYSGGRASGELFF. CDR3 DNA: TGTGCCAGCAGTTACTCAGGCGGGAGGGCCTCCGGGGAGCTGTTTTTT.

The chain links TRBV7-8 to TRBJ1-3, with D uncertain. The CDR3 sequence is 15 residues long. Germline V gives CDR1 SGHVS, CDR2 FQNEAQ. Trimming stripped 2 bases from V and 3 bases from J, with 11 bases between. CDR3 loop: CASSLTRAGGNTIYF. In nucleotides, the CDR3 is TGTGCCAGCAGCTTAACGCGGGCTGGTGGAAACACCATATATTTT. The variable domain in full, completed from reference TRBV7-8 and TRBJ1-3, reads GAGVSQSPRYKVAKRGQDVALRCDPISGHVSLFWYQQALGQGPEFLTYFQNEAQLDKSGLPSDRFFAERPEGSVSTLKIQRTQQEDSAVYLCASSLTRAGGNTIYFGEGSWLTVV.

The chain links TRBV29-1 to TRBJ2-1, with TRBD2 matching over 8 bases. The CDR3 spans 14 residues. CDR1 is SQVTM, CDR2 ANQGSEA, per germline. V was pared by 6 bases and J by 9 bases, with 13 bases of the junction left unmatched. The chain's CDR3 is CSVSRVAGGSEQFF. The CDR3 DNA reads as TGCAGCGTGTCTAGGGTGGCGGGAGGCTCTGAGCAGTTCTTC.

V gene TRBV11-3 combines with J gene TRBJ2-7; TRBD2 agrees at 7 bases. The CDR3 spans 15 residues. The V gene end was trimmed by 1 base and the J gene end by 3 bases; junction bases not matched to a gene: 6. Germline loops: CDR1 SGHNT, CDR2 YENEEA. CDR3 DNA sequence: TGTGCCAGCAGCTTAGGAACTAGCGACCTCTACGAGCAGTACTTC. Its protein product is CASSLGTSDLYEQYF. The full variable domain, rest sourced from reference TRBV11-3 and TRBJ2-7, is EAGVVQSPRYKIIEKKQPVAFWCNPISGHNTLYWYLQNLGQGPELLIRYENEEAVDDSQLPKDRFSAERLKGVDSTLKIQPAELGDSAVYLCASSLGTSDLYEQYFGPGTRLTVT.

CDR3 amino acids: CASSIAMNTEAFF. The CDR3 nucleotides read TGTGCCAGTAGTATCGCGATGAACACTGAAGCTTTCTTT. V and J are TRBV19 and TRBJ1-1; D remains unclear. V lost 3 bases, J lost 0 bases, and 5 bases lay in between. CDR1 LNHDA and CDR2 SQIVND come from the germline V gene (reference sequence). CDR3 length: 13 residues.